The clone carrying this TCR beta chain was seen only a few times. What it binds is not known. The protocol was immunoSEQ multiplex PCR, while the TCRdb copy is restricted to in-frame clones and leaves out a portion. The sample has 35,000 to 45,000 clones, roughly 78% seen once. The data belong to a study of T cells after posttransplantation cyclophosphamide. General study points: TRB overlap between skin or GI tissue T cells and blood was limited. Later post-transplant blood repertoires were often dominated by donor CD8+ memory clones. Recipient CMV seropositivity and CMV reactivation strongly tracked TRB clonality.

Cyclophosphamide on days +3 and +4 followed busulfan-fludarabine conditioning and a marrow graft. CDR3 size: 16 residues. V trimming: 1 base; J trimming: 10 bases; junction bases outside the gene matches: 11. Germline V gene data show CDR1 as SGHDN and CDR2 as FVKESK. The sequence came from a female patient aged 40 to 50 who received an allogeneic stem cell transplant from a related donor, was CMV-positive, and had no GVHD. The graft donor may account for some of the T cells. V and J are TRBV14 and TRBJ2-1; 9 bases are shared with TRBD2. The sample consisted of CD4+ T cells sorted from blood, taken 1,800 to 2,000 days after a stem cell transplant with posttransplant cyclophosphamide. CDR3 amino acids: CASSQVPGALAGEQFF. The CDR3 DNA reads as TGTGCCAGCAGCCAAGTTCCAGGGGCGCTAGCGGGGGAGCAGTTCTTC.